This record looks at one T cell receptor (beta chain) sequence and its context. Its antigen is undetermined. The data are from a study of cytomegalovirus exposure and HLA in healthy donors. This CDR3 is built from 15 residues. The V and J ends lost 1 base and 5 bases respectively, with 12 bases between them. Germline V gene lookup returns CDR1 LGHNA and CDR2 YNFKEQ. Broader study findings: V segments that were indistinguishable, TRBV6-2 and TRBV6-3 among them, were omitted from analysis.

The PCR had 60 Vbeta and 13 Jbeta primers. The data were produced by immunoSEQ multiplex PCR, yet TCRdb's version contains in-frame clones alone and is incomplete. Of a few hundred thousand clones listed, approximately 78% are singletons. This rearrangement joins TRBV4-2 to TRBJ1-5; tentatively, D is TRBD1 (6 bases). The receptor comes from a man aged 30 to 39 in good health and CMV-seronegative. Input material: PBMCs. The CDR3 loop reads CASSQGAGADQPQHF. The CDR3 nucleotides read TGTGCCAGCAGCCAAGGGGCAGGGGCGGATCAGCCCCAGCATTTT.